Here is one T cell receptor beta chain with its context. Germline V gives CDR1 MDHEN, CDR2 SYDVKM. CDR3 length: 15 residues. With 6 bases removed from V and 0 bases from J, the gap between germline ends came to 12 bases. The sample comes from a study of control samples from healthy donors and cancer patients. Profiled with immunoSEQ multiplex PCR; TCRdb holds only in-frame clones, not every one. The table has some 150,000 clones, about 94% seen once. This TCR was recovered from a woman aged 55-70 years in good health. The chain has TRBV28 and TRBJ1-5, with D unclear. Specimen: blood. Here the CDR3 DNA reads TGTGCCAGCAGCTCCCCTCAAAGTAGCAATCAGCCCCAGCATTTT. Amino acid sequence: CASSSPQSSNQPQHF.